These T cell receptor beta chains were read from a single sample in a study of cytomegalovirus exposure and HLA in healthy donors. The assay was immunoSEQ multiplex PCR, and TCRdb's table has in-frame clones only and misses some. The sample shows hundreds of thousands of clones, approximately 82% of them seen only once. Material: PBMCs. These receptors originate from a woman between 40 and 55 years old in good health and CMV-seronegative. Both conserved end residues are part of each CDR3. Fields, in order: clone size, V gene, J gene, D gene, CDR3 DNA, CDR3 protein. The D gene is left open where the match is weak. The size of a clone is reported for some rows only, either as once, few or many, or as a class for expanded clones.

>once|TRBV7-2|TRBJ1-2|-
TGTGCCAGCAGCTTGGTCGAGCGGCGATACTATGGCTACACCTTC
CASSLVERRYYGYTF
>-|TRBV27|TRBJ1-6|TRBD1
TGCGCCAGCAGTTTACCCCGGACAGGGTATTCACCCCTCCACTTT
CASSLPRTGYSPLHF
>-|TRBV11-2|TRBJ2-5|-
TGTGCCAGCAGCTTAAGCGGTTCCCAAGAGACCCAGTACTTC
CASSLSGSQETQYF
>-|TRBV7-6|TRBJ1-3|-
TGTGCCACCTTTTCCAGGGATAGAGGAAACACCATATATTTT
CATFSRDRGNTIYF
>-|TRBV5-4|TRBJ2-5|-
TGTGCCAGCAGCTTAGGACAGCTTCAAGAGACCCAGTACTTC
CASSLGQLQETQYF
>once|TRBV2|TRBJ2-5|-
TGTGCCAGCAGTGAAGGTTTACGGGGGGAGACCCAGTACTTC
CASSEGLRGETQYF
>-|TRBV11-3|TRBJ2-5|TRBD2
TGTGTCAGCAGCTTAGACGGACTAGCTGGTGAGACCCAGTACTTC
CVSSLDGLAGETQYF
>-|TRBV16|TRBJ1-1|-
TGTGCCAGCAGCCACCAGAACCAGGGTGGGGCTTTCTTT
CASSHQNQGGAFF
>-|TRBV7-9|TRBJ1-5|TRBD1
TGTGCCAGCAGCAAGACAGGGGGCGTATCTCAGCCCCAGCATTTT
CASSKTGGVSQPQHF
>-|TRBV5-1|TRBJ1-1|-
TGCGCCAGCAGCCACTCCCTCCAGAACACTGAAGCTTTCTTT
CASSHSLQNTEAFF
>-|TRBV7-3|TRBJ2-1|TRBD2
TGTGCCAGCAGCTTAAGTCGGGAGGGCAATGAGCAGTTCTTC
CASSLSREGNEQFF
>-|TRBV18|TRBJ1-4|-
TGTGCCAGCTCTTTTGGACAGCTTCATGAAAAACTGTTTTTT
CASSFGQLHEKLFF
>-|TRBV6-1|TRBJ2-7|TRBD1
TGTGCCAGCAGAGTTGACAGGGGAAGCTCCTACGAGCAGTACTTC
CASRVDRGSSYEQYF
>-|TRBV7-9|TRBJ2-7|TRBD1
TGTGCCAGCAGCACCTCGGGACAGGCCTACGAGCAGTACTTC
CASSTSGQAYEQYF
>-|TRBV5-1|TRBJ2-3|-
TGCGCCAGCAGCCTGATGGGGGCTGAAGATACGCAGTATTTT
CASSLMGAEDTQYF
>-|TRBV27|TRBJ1-6|-
TGTGCCAGCAGTTTTAAGCCCTGGGGGGTCTATAATTCACCCCTCCACTTT
CASSFKPWGVYNSPLHF
>-|TRBV30|TRBJ1-2|-
TGTGCCTGGAGCGGGGCTAACTATGGCTACACCTTC
CAWSGANYGYTF
>-|TRBV5-1|TRBJ1-2|-
TGCGCCAGCAGCTCTAAAGTCGACTATGGCTACACCTTC
CASSSKVDYGYTF
>-|TRBV9|TRBJ1-3|-
TGTGCCAGCAGCGTAGGCGACCGGGGGGTCACCATATATTTT
CASSVGDRGVTIYF
>-|TRBV6-1|TRBJ2-5|TRBD2
TGTGCCAGCTGCTTTGCGGGGGAAGAGACCCAGTACTTC
CASCFAGEETQYF
>-|TRBV4-2|TRBJ2-3|-
TGTGCCAGCAGCCAAGAAGAGAGTTCAGATACGCAGTATTTT
CASSQEESSDTQYF
>few|TRBV6-5|TRBJ1-1|-
TGTGCCAGCGAGGCGAACACTGAAGCTTTCTTT
CASEANTEAFF
>few|TRBV27|TRBJ2-1|-
TGTGCCAGCAGTTTAGGGGCAGGGCGAGTCAATGAGCAGTTCTTC
CASSLGAGRVNEQFF
>once|TRBV2|TRBJ2-7|-
TGTGCCAGCAGTGTCGACAGTACGTACGAGCAGTACTTC
CASSVDSTYEQYF
>-|TRBV6-1|TRBJ1-5|-
TGTGCCAGCAGCAGTCGGGAGGGGCCCCAGCATTTT
CASSSREGPQHF
>-|TRBV30|TRBJ1-4|-
TGTGCCTTCCAGGGTTGGAAAACAACTAATGAAAAACTGTTTTTT
CAFQGWKTTNEKLFF
>once|TRBV27|TRBJ1-1|-
TGTGCCAGCAGCCTCTTGGCGAACACTGAAGCTTTCTTT
CASSLLANTEAFF
>-|TRBV5-6|TRBJ2-3|-
TGTGCCAGCAGCTCCCCTAGCTCCGCAGATACGCAGTATTTT
CASSSPSSADTQYF
>-|TRBV21-1|TRBJ2-7|-
TGTGCCAGCTATCCAGGGGTTTCCTACGAGCAGTACTTC
CASYPGVSYEQYF
>-|TRBV4-2|TRBJ1-1|-
TGTGCCAGCAGCCAAGACAGGGCGAACACTGAAGCTTTCTTT
CASSQDRANTEAFF
>-|TRBV5-1|TRBJ1-1|-
TGCGCCACCTCGAGACAGACTGGAACTGAAGCTTTCTTT
CATSRQTGTEAFF
>-|TRBV29-1|TRBJ1-1|-
TGCAGCGTTACGACTTTCGGCGACGGAAACACTGAAGCTTTCTTT
CSVTTFGDGNTEAFF
>-|TRBV18|TRBJ1-3|-
TGTGCCAGCTCAGAAATGACGGGATCTGGAAACACCATATATTTT
CASSEMTGSGNTIYF
>-|TRBV27|TRBJ2-1|TRBD2
TGTGCCAGCAGTTTACTAGCGGGGGGGACCTACAATGAGCAGTTCTTC
CASSLLAGGTYNEQFF
>-|TRBV5-1|TRBJ2-5|TRBD1
TGCGCCAGCAGTCTTGACAGGGGTGAGACCCAGTACTTC
CASSLDRGETQYF
>-|TRBV5-4|TRBJ2-7|-
TGTGCCAGCAGCCCGGGACTCTCCTACGAGCAGTACTTC
CASSPGLSYEQYF
>-|TRBV7-2|TRBJ2-1|TRBD2
TGTGCCAGCAGCCGGAGGGCTAGCGGGAGCTCCTACAATGAGCAGTTCTTC
CASSRRASGSSYNEQFF
>few|TRBV28|TRBJ2-3|TRBD2
TGTGCCAGCAGTGCCGGGACTAGCGGGGGCACAGATACGCAGTATTTT
CASSAGTSGGTDTQYF
>-|TRBV7-6|TRBJ1-1|TRBD1
TGTGCCAGCAGCTTAAGCGACAGGGGAACTGAAGCTTTCTTT
CASSLSDRGTEAFF
>-|TRBV11-2|TRBJ1-1|-
TGTGCCAGCAGCTACGGGCAACAGGGAGAAGCTTTCTTT
CASSYGQQGEAFF
>-|TRBV21-1|TRBJ2-2|-
TGTGCCAGCAGCATTAGCGGGGGGGGTGGCGGGGAGCTGTTTTTT
CASSISGGGGGELFF
>-|TRBV7-9|TRBJ2-3|TRBD2
TGTGCCAGCAGTTTTTCTAGCGGGAGAACAGATACGCAGTATTTT
CASSFSSGRTDTQYF
>-|TRBV7-9|TRBJ2-7|TRBD1
TGTGCCAGCAGCATTCCGGACAGGGATGACGAGCAGTACTTC
CASSIPDRDDEQYF
>-|TRBV5-8|TRBJ1-2|-
TGTGCCAGCCCGAGATCCCGCTATGGCTACACCTTC
CASPRSRYGYTF
>-|TRBV15|TRBJ2-1|-
TGTGCCACCAGCAGAGATGTGGGCTATGGTGAGCAGTTCTTC
CATSRDVGYGEQFF
>-|TRBV10-3|TRBJ2-3|TRBD2
TGTGCCATCAGGCGGGGGACTAGCGGTACAGATACGCAGTATTTT
CAIRRGTSGTDTQYF
>few|TRBV6-4|TRBJ2-5|-
TGTGCCAGCAGTGTTATCGGCGGAGAGACCCAGTACTTC
CASSVIGGETQYF
>-|TRBV29-1|TRBJ1-2|-
TGCAGCGTTGAAGATGGAGGGGCGGGTTACGGCTACACCTTC
CSVEDGGAGYGYTF
>-|TRBV27|TRBJ2-2|-
TGTGCCAGCAGTTTGACTAGTTCGCGAACCGGGGAGCTGTTTTTT
CASSLTSSRTGELFF
>-|TRBV6-1|TRBJ1-5|TRBD1
TGTGCCAGCAGACGACAGGGTTGGCAGCCCCAGCATTTT
CASRRQGWQPQHF
>-|TRBV5-6|TRBJ2-7|-
TGTGCCAGCAGCCCCTTACAGGGCAACGAGCAGTACTTC
CASSPLQGNEQYF
>-|TRBV30|TRBJ2-3|-
TGTGCCTGGAGTCCCCACAGGGACACGCAGTATTTT
CAWSPHRDTQYF
>-|TRBV7-9|TRBJ2-2|-
TGTGCCAGCAGCTCACAGGGAATTCGGAACACCGGGGAGCTGTTTTTT
CASSSQGIRNTGELFF
>-|TRBV30|TRBJ2-7|-
TGTGCCTGGAGTGTGGGGGCTAACTACGAGCAGTACTTC
CAWSVGANYEQYF
>-|TRBV19|TRBJ2-5|-
TGTGCCTGTTCCGACTATCAAGAGACCCAGTACTTC
CACSDYQETQYF
>-|TRBV7-7|TRBJ2-5|TRBD1
TGTGCTAGCAGTTTAGCCAGCCGGGACAGCACCCAGTACTTC
CASSLASRDSTQYF
>-|TRBV27|TRBJ1-1|-
TGTGCCAGCCATAGGCCGGGGGGCTCCGAAGCTTTCTTT
CASHRPGGSEAFF
>-|TRBV5-4|TRBJ2-2|TRBD1
TGTGCCAGCAGCTTGTGGACACAGGGGCCCGGGGAGCTGTTTTTT
CASSLWTQGPGELFF
>once|TRBV7-2|TRBJ2-2|TRBD1
TGTGCCAGCAGCTTACCCGGGACAGGGATTACCGGGGAGCTGTTTTTT
CASSLPGTGITGELFF
>few|TRBV5-1|TRBJ2-1|-
TGCGCCAGCAGCTTACGGGTAGCGGACAATGAGCAGTTCTTC
CASSLRVADNEQFF